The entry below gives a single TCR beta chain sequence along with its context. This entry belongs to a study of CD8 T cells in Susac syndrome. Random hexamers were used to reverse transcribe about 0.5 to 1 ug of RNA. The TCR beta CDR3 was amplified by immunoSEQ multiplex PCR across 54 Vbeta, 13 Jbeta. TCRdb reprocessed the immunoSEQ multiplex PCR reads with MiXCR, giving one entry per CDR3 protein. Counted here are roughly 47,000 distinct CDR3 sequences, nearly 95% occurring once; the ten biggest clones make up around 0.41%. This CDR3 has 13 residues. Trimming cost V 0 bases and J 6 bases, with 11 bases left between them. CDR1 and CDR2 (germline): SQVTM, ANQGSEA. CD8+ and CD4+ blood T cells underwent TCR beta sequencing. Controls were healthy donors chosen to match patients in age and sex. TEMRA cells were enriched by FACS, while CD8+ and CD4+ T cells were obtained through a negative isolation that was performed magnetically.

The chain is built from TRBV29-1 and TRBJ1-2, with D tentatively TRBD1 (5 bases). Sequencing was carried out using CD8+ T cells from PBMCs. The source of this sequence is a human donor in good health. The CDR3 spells CSVEDPKGNGYTF. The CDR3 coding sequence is TGCAGCGTTGAAGATCCAAAGGGGAATGGCTACACCTTC.